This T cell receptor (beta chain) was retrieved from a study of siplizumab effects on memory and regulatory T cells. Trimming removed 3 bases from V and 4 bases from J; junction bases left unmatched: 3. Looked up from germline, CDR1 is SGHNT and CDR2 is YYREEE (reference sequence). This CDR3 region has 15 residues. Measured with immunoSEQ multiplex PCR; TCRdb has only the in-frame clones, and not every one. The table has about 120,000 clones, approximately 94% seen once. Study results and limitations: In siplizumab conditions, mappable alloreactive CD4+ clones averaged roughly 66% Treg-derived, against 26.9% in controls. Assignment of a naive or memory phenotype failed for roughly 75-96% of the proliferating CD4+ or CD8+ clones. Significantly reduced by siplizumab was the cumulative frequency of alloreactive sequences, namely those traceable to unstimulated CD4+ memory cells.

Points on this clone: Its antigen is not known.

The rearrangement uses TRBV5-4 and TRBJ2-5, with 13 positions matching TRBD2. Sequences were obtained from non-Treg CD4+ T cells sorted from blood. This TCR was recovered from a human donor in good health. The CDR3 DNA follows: TGTGCCAGCAGCTCGGGACTAGCGGGAACAGAGACCCAGTACTTC. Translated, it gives CASSSGLAGTETQYF.